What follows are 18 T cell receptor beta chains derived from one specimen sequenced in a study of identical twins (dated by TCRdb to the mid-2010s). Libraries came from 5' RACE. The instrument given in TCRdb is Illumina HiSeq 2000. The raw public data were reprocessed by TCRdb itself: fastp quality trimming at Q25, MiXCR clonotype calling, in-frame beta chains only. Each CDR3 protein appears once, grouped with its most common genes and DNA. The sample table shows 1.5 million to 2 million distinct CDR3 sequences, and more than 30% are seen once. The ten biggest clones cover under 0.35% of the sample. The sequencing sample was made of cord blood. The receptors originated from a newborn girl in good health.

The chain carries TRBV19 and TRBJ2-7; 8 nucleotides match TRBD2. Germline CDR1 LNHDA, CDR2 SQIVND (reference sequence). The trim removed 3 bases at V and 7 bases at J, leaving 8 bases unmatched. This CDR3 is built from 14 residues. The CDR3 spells CASSIGRDYNEQYF. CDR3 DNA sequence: TGTGCCAGTAGTATCGGGAGGGACTACAATGAGCAGTACTTC.

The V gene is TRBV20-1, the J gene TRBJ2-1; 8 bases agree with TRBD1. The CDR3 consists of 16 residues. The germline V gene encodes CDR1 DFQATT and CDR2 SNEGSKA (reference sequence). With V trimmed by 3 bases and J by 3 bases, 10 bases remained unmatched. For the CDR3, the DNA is TGCAGTGCTAGCCACCTCAGGGACAGGCACTACAATGAGCAGTTCTTC. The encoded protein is CSASHLRDRHYNEQFF.

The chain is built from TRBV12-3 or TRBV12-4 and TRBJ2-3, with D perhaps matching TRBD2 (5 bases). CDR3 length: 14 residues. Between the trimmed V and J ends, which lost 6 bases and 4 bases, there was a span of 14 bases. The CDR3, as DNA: TGTGCCAGCAGGACACTAGATTACGCAGATACGCAGTATTTT. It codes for CASRTLDYADTQYF.

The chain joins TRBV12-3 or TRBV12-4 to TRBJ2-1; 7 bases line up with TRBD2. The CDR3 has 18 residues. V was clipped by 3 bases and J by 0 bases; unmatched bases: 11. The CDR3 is CASSFLAVNLFSYNEQFF. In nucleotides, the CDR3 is TGTGCCAGCAGTTTTCTAGCGGTTAACCTCTTCTCCTACAATGAGCAGTTCTTC.

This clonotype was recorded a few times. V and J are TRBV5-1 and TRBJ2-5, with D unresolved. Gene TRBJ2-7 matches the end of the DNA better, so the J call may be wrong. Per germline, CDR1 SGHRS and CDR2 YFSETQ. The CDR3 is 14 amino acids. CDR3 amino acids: CATRSGVRPYEQYF. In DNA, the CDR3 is TGCGCCACCCGGAGTGGGGTCCGCCCCTACGAGCAGTACTTC.

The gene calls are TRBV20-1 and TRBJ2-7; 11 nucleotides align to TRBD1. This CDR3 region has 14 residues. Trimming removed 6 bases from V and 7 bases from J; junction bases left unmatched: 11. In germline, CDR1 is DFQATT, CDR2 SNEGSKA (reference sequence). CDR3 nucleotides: TGCAGTGCCGACAATGGACAGGGGGCGCGTGAGCAGTACTTC. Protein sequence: CSADNGQGAREQYF.

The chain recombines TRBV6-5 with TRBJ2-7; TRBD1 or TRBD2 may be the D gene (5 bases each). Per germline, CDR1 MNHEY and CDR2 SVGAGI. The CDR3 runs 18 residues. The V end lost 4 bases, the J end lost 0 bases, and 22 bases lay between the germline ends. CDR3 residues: CASSWGPPGSGSSYEQYF. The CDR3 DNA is TGTGCCAGCAGTTGGGGACCCCCCGGGTCCGGTAGCTCCTACGAGCAGTACTTC.

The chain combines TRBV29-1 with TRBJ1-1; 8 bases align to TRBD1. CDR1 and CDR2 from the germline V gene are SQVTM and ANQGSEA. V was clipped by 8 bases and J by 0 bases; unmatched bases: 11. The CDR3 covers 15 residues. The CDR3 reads CSSRTGNVVNTEAFF. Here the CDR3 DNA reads TGCAGCTCCCGGACAGGGAATGTCGTGAACACTGAAGCTTTCTTT.

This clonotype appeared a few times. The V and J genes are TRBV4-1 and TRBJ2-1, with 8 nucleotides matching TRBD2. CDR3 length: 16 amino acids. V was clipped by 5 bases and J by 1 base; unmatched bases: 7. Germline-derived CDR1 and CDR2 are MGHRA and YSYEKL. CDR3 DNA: TGCGCCAGCAGCGAAGTAGCGGGGAAGTCCTACAATGAGCAGTTCTTC. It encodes CASSEVAGKSYNEQFF.

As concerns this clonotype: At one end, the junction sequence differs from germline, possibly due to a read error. CDR3 residues: CASSLIGDRVSNQPQNF. CDR3 DNA sequence: TGTGCCAGCAGCTTAATTGGCGACAGGGTTAGCAATCAGCCCCAGAATTTT. The chain has TRBV7-2 and TRBJ1-5; 7 bases map to TRBD1. This CDR3 is built from 17 residues. CDR1 and CDR2 (germline): SGHTA, FQGNSA.

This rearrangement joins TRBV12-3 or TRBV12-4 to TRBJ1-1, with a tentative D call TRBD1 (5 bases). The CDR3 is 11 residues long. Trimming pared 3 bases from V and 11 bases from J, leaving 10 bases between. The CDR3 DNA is TGTGCCAGCAGTTTGGCCAGGGCGGCTTTCTTT. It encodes CASSLARAAFF.

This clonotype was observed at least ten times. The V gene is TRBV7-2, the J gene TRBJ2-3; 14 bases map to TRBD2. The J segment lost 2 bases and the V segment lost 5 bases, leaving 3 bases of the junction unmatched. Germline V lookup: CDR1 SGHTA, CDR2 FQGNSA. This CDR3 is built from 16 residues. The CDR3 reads CASSRLAGGPTDTQYF. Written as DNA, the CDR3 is TGTGCCAGCAGCCGACTAGCGGGAGGGCCCACAGATACGCAGTATTTT.

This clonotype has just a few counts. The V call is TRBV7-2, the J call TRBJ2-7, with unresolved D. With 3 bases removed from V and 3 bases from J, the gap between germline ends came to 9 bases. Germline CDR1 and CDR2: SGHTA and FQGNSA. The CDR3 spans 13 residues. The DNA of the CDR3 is TGTGCCAGCAGCTTTCGGCACAACTACGAGCAGTACTTC. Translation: CASSFRHNYEQYF.

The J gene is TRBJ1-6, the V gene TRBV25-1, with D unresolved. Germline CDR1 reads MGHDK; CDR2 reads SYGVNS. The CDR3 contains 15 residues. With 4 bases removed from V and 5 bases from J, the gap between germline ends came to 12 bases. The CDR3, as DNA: TGTGCCAGCAGTGGGGGTGGCCGAAATAATTCACCCCTCCACTTT. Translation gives CASSGGGRNNSPLHF.

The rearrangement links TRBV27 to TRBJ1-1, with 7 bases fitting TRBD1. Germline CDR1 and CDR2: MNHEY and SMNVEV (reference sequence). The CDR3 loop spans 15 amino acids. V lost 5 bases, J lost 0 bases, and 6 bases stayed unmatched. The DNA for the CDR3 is TGTGCCAGCAGTACTCAGGGGGTCATGAACACTGAAGCTTTCTTT. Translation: CASSTQGVMNTEAFF.

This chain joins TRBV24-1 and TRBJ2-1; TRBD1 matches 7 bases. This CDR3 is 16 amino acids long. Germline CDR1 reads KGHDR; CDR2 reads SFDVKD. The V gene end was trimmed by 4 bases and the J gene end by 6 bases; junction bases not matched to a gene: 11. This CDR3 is CATSDSTPGQRNEQFF. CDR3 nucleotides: TGTGCCACCAGTGACTCAACTCCGGGACAGCGCAATGAGCAGTTCTTC.

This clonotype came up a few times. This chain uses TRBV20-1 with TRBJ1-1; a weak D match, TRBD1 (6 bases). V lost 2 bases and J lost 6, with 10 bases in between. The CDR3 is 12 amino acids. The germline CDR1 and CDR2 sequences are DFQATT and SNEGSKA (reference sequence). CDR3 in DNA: TGCAGTGCTAGACCGGACAGACCTGAAGCTTTCTTT. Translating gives CSARPDRPEAFF.

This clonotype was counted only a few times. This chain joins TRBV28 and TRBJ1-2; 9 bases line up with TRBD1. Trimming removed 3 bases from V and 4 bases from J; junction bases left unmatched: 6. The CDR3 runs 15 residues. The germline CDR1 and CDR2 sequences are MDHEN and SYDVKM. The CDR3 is CASSLGDRVRYGYTF. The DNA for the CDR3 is TGTGCCAGCAGTTTGGGGGACAGGGTCCGCTATGGCTACACCTTC.